Each of the 13 T cell receptor beta chains below was sequenced from the same sample in a study of OX40 agonist ivuxolimab in advanced cancers. Sequenced by immunoSEQ multiplex PCR; TCRdb stores in-frame clones only, minus some. This sample has roughly 61,000 clones, with approximately 93% found just once. Sequencing used CD4+ or CD8+ T cells sorted from blood, obtained in a trial of the OX40 agonist ivuxolimab. These receptors were obtained from an adult with an advanced solid tumor such as melanoma, head and neck, liver or kidney cancer.

The chain carries TRBV4-1 and TRBJ2-3; 11 bases map to TRBD2. This CDR3 spans 16 amino acids. The germline CDR1 and CDR2 sequences are MGHRA and YSYEKL. The V and J ends lost 4 bases and 5 bases, in that order; junction bases with no gene match: 8. The CDR3 DNA follows: TGCGCCAGCAGCCCGTCGGGACTAGCGGCTTTAGATACGCAGTATTTT. Amino acid sequence: CASSPSGLAALDTQYF.

This clone has only a few counts. The V gene is TRBV5-4, the J gene TRBJ1-2; 7 bases fit TRBD1. The J segment lost 0 bases and the V segment lost 4 bases, leaving 9 bases of the junction unmatched. The CDR3 spans 16 residues. CDR1 is SGHNT and CDR2 is YYREEE in the germline V gene (reference sequence). The CDR3 bases are TGTGCCAGCAGCCCGAGGGGGCACAGCACTAACTATGGCTACACCTTC. This codes for CASSPRGHSTNYGYTF.

This chain joins TRBV9 and TRBJ2-7; TRBD1 aligns across 9 bases. Germline loops: CDR1 SGDLS, CDR2 YYNGEE. The CDR3 has 15 amino acids. After removal of 0 bases from V and 6 bases from J, the junction contained 7 bases not matched to a gene. CDR3 sequence: CASSVGGGTGTEQYF. The DNA of the CDR3 is TGTGCCAGCAGCGTAGGAGGTGGGACAGGGACCGAGCAGTACTTC.

Only one count was recorded for this clone. V is TRBV10-3 and J is TRBJ2-2; TRBD1 is a possible D gene (6 bases). Germline CDR1 reads ENHRY; CDR2 reads SYGVKD. The CDR3 covers 16 residues. The V and J ends lost 8 bases and 2 bases respectively, with 18 bases between them. The DNA of the CDR3 is TGTGCCATCTTGGAGACAGGCAGCTTCAACACCGGGGAGCTGTTTTTT. Translated, it gives CAILETGSFNTGELFF.

The chain couples TRBV28 to TRBJ2-5; TRBD2 is a possible D gene (7 bases). The CDR3 extends over 15 amino acids. Per the germline V gene, CDR1 is MDHEN and CDR2 is SYDVKM. V was clipped by 6 bases and J by 4 bases, with 18 bases between them. Here the CDR3 DNA reads TGTGCCAGCAGCGGACGGGGGGCGCGGGGAGAGACCCAGTACTTC. Protein sequence: CASSGRGARGETQYF.

The genes are TRBV5-8 and TRBJ2-1; the D gene is possibly TRBD2 (6 bases). Germline values: CDR1 SGHTS, CDR2 YDEGEE. The CDR3 contains 16 residues. V was clipped by 4 bases and J by 0 bases, with 14 bases between them. This CDR3 reads CASSNPRDSSYNEQFF. CDR3 in DNA: TGTGCCAGCAGCAATCCCCGGGACTCCTCCTACAATGAGCAGTTCTTC.

The chain has TRBV19 and TRBJ1-1, with D possibly being TRBD1 (5 bases). The ends were cut back, 0 bases at V and 5 bases at J, with 10 bases in the middle. CDR1 is LNHDA and CDR2 is SQIVND in the germline V gene (reference sequence). The CDR3 contains 14 residues. This CDR3 reads CASSIEAGRTEAFF. As DNA, the CDR3 is TGTGCCAGTAGTATAGAGGCAGGGAGGACTGAAGCTTTCTTT.

The V and J genes are TRBV7-6 and TRBJ2-7; 11 bases match TRBD2. The junction had 5 bases not matched to a gene; V was cut back by 5 bases and J by 5 bases. This CDR3 spans 14 amino acids. Germline lookup yields CDR1 SGHVS and CDR2 FNYEAQ. The CDR3 region is CASSILAGADEQYF. CDR3 in DNA: TGTGCCAGCAGCATACTAGCGGGGGCAGACGAGCAGTACTTC.

The V and J genes are TRBV19 and TRBJ1-2; 9 bases are a match to TRBD1. Losses at the gene ends were 6 bases for V and 4 bases for J; bases not matched to a gene: 15. CDR1 and CDR2 (germline): LNHDA, SQIVND (reference sequence). This CDR3 spans 17 amino acids. The CDR3 protein is CASSGISTGGISYGYTF. The CDR3 DNA follows: TGTGCCAGTAGCGGAATTAGCACAGGGGGCATTTCCTATGGCTACACCTTC.

This CDR3 reads CASSLGQSPTNEKLFF. In DNA, the CDR3 is TGTGCCAGCAGTCTCGGACAGAGCCCAACTAATGAAAAACTGTTTTTT. V is TRBV28 and J is TRBJ1-4, with D perhaps TRBD1 (6 bases). This CDR3 contains 16 residues. Germline-derived CDR1 and CDR2 are MDHEN and SYDVKM. Trimming cost V 5 bases and J 0 bases, with 13 bases left between them.

The V call is TRBV6-5, the J call TRBJ1-6; no reliable D call. Germline CDR1 is MNHEY and CDR2 is SVGAGI. There are 15 residues in the CDR3. The V and J ends lost 0 bases and 3 bases respectively, with 6 bases between them. The CDR3 region is CASSYSGFYNSPLHF. The CDR3 DNA reads TGTGCCAGCAGTTACTCCGGGTTCTATAATTCACCCCTCCACTTT.

This rearrangement joins TRBV11-2 to TRBJ2-1; unclear D gene. The ends were cut back, 1 base at V and 12 bases at J, with 4 bases in the middle. The germline gives CDR1 SGHAT, CDR2 FQNNGV. The CDR3 is 10 residues long. This chain's CDR3 is CASSLVGQFF. The CDR3 DNA sequence: TGTGCCAGCAGCTTAGTTGGGCAGTTCTTC.

The CDR3 DNA is TGTGCCAGCAGTTTATTAAGCGGATACTCCTACGAGCAGTACTTC. It is translated as CASSLLSGYSYEQYF. V and J are TRBV27 and TRBJ2-7, with D possibly TRBD2 on 5 matching bases. Trimming shortened V by 1 base and J by 0 bases, and 10 bases separated the two germline ends. There are 15 residues in the CDR3. Germline values: CDR1 MNHEY, CDR2 SMNVEV (reference sequence).